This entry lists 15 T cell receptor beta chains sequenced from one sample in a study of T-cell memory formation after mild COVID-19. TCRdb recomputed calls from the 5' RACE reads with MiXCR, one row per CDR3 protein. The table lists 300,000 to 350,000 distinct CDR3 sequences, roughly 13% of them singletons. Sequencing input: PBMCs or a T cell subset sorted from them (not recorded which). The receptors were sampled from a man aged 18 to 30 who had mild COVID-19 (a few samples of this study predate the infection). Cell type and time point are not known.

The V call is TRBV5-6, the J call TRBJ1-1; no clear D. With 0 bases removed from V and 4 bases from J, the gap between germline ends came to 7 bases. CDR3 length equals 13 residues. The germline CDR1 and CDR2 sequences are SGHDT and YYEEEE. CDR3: CASSLVTSTEAFF. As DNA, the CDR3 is TGTGCCAGCAGCTTGGTTACGAGCACTGAAGCTTTCTTT.

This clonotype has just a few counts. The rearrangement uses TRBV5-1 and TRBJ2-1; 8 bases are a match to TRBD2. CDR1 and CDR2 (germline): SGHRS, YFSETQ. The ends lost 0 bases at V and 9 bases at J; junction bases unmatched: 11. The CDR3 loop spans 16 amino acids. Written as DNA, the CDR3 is TGCGCCAGCAGCTTGGCGGTTTCGGGGGGGCCGAGTGAGCAGTTCTTC. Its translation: CASSLAVSGGPSEQFF. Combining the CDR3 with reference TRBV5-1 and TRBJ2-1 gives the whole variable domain KAGVTQTPRYLIKTRGQQVTLSCSPISGHRSVSWYQQTPGQGLQFLFEYFSETQRNKGNFPGRFSGRQFSNSRSEMNVSTLELGDSALYLCASSLAVSGGPSEQFFGPGTRLTVL.

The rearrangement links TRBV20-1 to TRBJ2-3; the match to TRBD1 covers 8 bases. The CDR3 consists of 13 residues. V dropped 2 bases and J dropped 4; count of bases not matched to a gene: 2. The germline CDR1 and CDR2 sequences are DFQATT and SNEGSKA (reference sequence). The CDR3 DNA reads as TGCAGTGCTAGACAGGGGGCCGCAGATACGCAGTATTTT. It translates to CSARQGAADTQYF.

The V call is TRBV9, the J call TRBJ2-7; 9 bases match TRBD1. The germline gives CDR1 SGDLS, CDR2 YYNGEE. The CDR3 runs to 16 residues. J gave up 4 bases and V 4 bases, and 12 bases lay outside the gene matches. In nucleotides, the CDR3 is TGTGCCAGCAGCCCTCGGGCCCGGGACAGGGTATACGAGCAGTACTTC. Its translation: CASSPRARDRVYEQYF.

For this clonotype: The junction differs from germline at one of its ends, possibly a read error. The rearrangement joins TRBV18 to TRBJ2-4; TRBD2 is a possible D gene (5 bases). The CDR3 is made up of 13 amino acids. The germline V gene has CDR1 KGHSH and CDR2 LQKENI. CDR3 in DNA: TGTGCCAGCTCACCTCTCCGGGGAGCCGCCCCCGACTTC. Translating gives CASSPLRGAAPDF.

The CDR3 DNA reads as TGTGCCAGCAGCGAGACCGGGGGCCTAGAGACCCAGTACTTC. Amino acid sequence: CASSETGGLETQYF. The rearrangement links TRBV7-2 to TRBJ2-5, with D possibly being TRBD1 or TRBD2 (6 bases each). The length of the CDR3 is 14 residues. CDR1 and CDR2 from the germline V gene are SGHTA and FQGNSA. V lost 5 bases and J lost 4, with 14 bases in between. The variable domain in full, with the rest retrieved from reference TRBV7-2 and TRBJ2-5, is GAGVSQSPSNKVTEKGKDVELRCDPISGHTALYWYRQSLGQGLEFLIYFQGNSAPDKSGLPSDRFSAERTGGSVSTLTIQRTQQEDSAVYLCASSETGGLETQYFGPGTRLLVL.

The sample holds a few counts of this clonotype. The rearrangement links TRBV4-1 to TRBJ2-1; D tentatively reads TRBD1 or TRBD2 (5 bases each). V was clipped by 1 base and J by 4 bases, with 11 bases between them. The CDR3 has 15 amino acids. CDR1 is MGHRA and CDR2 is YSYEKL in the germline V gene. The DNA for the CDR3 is TGCGCCAGCAGCCAAGTAGGGACGGTATACAATGAGCAGTTCTTC. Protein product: CASSQVGTVYNEQFF.

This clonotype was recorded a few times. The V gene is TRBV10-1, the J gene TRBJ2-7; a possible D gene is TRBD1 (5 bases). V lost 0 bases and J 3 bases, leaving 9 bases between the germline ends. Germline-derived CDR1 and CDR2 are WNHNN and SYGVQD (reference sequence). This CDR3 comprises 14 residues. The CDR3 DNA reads TGCGCCAGCAGTGAGTCAAGGGGATTCTACGAGCAGTACTTC. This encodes CASSESRGFYEQYF.

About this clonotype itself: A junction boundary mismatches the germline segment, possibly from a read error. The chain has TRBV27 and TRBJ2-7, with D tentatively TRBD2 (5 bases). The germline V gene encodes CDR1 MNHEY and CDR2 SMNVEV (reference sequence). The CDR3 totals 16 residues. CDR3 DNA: TGTGCCAGCAGTTTATCGTTTGAAGTGCGGGCCATCCAGCAGTATTTC. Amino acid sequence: CASSLSFEVRAIQQYF.

As DNA, the CDR3 is TGTGCCAGCAGCTTTCAGGGAGGAGTTCAGCAGTACTTC. Its translation: CASSFQGGVQQYF. This chain joins TRBV7-2 and TRBJ2-7; tentative D call: TRBD2 (6 bases). V gave up 3 bases and J gave up 8 bases, with 14 bases separating them. Germline CDR1 is SGHTA and CDR2 is FQGNSA. The CDR3 loop spans 13 amino acids.

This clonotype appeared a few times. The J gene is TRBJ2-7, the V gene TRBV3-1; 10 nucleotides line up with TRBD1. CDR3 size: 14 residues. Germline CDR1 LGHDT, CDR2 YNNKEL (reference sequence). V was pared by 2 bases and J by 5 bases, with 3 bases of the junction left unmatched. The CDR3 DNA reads TGTGCCAGCAGCCAACCGACAGGGGGCAACGAGCAGTACTTC. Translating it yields CASSQPTGGNEQYF.

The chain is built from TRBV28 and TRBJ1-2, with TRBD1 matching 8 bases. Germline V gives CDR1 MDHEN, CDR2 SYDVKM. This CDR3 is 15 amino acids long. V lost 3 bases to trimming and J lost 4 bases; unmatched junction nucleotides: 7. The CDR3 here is CASSFEQGDVYGYTF. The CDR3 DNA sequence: TGTGCCAGCAGTTTCGAACAGGGGGATGTCTATGGCTACACCTTC.

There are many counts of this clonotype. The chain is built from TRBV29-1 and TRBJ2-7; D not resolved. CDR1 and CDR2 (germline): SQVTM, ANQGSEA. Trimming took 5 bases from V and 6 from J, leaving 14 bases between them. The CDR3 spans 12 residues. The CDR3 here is CSVYVEFGEQYF. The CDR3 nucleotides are TGCAGCGTTTACGTGGAATTCGGCGAGCAGTACTTC.

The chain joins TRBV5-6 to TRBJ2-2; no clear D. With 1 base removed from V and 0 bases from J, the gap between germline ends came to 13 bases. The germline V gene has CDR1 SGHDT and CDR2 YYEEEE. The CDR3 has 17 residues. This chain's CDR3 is CASSLFSRLSNTGELFF. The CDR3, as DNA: TGTGCCAGCAGCTTGTTTAGCCGGTTATCGAACACCGGGGAGCTGTTTTTT.

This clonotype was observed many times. CDR3 coding DNA: TGTGCCAGCAGCGCGGTACTAGCGGGGGGGCCGAATGAGCAGTTCTTC. Its protein is CASSAVLAGGPNEQFF. V gene TRBV7-7 combines with J gene TRBJ2-1; 13 bases are a match to TRBD2. Germline CDR1 and CDR2: SSHAT and FNYEAQ (reference sequence). The CDR3 totals 16 residues. Losses at the gene ends were 5 bases for V and 7 bases for J; bases not matched to a gene: 8. Using reference TRBV7-7 and TRBJ2-1 for the parts outside the CDR3, the full variable domain is GAGVSQSPRYKVTKRGQDVTLRCDPISSHATLYWYQQALGQGPEFLTYFNYEAQPDKSGLPSDRFSAERPEGSISTLTIQRTEQRDSAMYRCASSAVLAGGPNEQFFGPGTRLTVL.